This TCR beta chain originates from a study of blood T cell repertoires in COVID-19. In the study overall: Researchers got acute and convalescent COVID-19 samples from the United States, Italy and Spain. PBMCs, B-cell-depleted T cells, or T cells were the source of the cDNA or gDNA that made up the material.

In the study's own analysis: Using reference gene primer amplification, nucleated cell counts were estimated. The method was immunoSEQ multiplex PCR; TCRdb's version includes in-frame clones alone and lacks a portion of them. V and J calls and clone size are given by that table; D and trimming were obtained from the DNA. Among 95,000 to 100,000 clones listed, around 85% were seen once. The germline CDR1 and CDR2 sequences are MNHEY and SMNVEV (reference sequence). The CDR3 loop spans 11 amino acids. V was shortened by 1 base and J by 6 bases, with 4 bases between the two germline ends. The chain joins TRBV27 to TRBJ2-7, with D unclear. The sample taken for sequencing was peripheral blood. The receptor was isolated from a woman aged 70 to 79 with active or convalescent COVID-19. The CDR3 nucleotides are TGTGCCAGCAGTTTATATCTCGAGCAGTACTTC. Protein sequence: CASSLYLEQYF.